The clone carrying this TCR beta chain is medium-sized in the sample. The antigen is undetermined. The data belong to a study of T cell responses to AZD1222 COVID-19 vaccine. In the study overall: Doses given second, at about 4 or about 12 weeks, were pooled.

Study findings and constraints: Donors, mostly white British, included more females; clonal diversity was possibly underestimated.

This CDR3 region has 13 residues. The V gene's germline CDR1 is SGHTA and CDR2 FQGTGA. The trim removed 7 bases at V and 4 bases at J, leaving 4 bases unmatched. Sequencing used immunoSEQ multiplex PCR; TCRdb keeps in-frame clones, though not all of them. Of 95,000 to 150,000 clones listed, around 88% are singletons. The source is an adult in good health. The specimen comprised peripheral blood, sampled on day 0 of AZD1222 vaccination. The chain has TRBV7-3 and TRBJ1-1; 9 nucleotides line up with TRBD1. The CDR3 bases are TGTGCCAGCACCTTGACAGGGGGCACTGAAGCTTTCTTT. This sequence encodes CASTLTGGTEAFF.